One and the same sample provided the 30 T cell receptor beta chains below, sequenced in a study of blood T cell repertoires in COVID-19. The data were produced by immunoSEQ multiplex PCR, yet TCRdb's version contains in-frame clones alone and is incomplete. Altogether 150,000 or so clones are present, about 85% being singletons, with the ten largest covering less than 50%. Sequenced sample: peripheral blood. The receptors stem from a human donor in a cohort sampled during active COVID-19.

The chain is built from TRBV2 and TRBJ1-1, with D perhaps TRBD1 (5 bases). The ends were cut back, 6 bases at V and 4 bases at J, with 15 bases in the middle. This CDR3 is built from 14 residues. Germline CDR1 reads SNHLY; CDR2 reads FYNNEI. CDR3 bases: TGTGCCAGCAGGGGGCCCAACACGGGCACTGAAGCTTTCTTT. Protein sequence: CASRGPNTGTEAFF.

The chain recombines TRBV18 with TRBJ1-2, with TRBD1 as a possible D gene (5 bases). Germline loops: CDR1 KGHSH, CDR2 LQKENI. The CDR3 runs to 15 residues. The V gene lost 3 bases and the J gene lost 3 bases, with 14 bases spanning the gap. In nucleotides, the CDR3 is TGTGCCAGCTCACCGATGGGGCGTGAAGACTATGGCTACACCTTC. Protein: CASSPMGREDYGYTF. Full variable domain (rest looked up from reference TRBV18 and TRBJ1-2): NAGVMQNPRHLVRRRGQEARLRCSPMKGHSHVYWYRQLPEEGLKFMVYLQKENIIDESGMPKERFSAEFPKEGPSILRIQQVVRGDSAAYFCASSPMGREDYGYTFGSGTRLTVV.

The CDR3 DNA follows: TGTGCCAGCAGCTTGGCTTGGGGCCTGGCTAACTATGGCTACACCTTC. Amino acids: CASSLAWGLANYGYTF. This chain uses TRBV5-8 with TRBJ1-2; weak D call: TRBD1 (5 bases). V lost 0 bases and J lost 0, with 12 bases in between. Germline V gene sequence: CDR1 SGHTS, CDR2 YDEGEE. This CDR3 is 16 amino acids long.

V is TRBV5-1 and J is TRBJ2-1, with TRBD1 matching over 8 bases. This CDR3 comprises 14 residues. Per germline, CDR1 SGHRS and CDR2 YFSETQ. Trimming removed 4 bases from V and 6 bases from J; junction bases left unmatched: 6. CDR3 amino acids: CASSQTGEVNEQFF. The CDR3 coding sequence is TGCGCCAGCAGCCAGACAGGGGAGGTCAATGAGCAGTTCTTC.

The CDR3 sequence is CASSPRLGEQFF. Written as DNA, the CDR3 is TGTGCCAGCAGCCCGCGACTGGGTGAGCAGTTCTTC. V is TRBV7-9 and J is TRBJ2-1; the D is unclear. The CDR3 totals 12 residues. Trimming took off 5 bases at V and 9 bases at J, with 11 bases between the two ends. Germline V gives CDR1 SEHNR, CDR2 FQNEAQ (reference sequence).

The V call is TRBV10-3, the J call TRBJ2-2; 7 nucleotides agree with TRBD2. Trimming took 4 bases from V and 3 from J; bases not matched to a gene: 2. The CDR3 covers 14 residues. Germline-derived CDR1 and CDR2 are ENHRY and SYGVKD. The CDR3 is CAISVRGDTGELFF. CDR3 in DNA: TGTGCCATCAGTGTACGGGGGGACACCGGGGAGCTGTTTTTT.

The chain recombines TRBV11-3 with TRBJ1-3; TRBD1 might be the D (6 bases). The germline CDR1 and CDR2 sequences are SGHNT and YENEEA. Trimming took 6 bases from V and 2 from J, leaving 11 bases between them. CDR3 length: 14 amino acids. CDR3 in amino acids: CASSHGQPGNTIYF. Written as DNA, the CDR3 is TGTGCCAGCAGTCACGGACAGCCTGGAAACACCATATATTTT.

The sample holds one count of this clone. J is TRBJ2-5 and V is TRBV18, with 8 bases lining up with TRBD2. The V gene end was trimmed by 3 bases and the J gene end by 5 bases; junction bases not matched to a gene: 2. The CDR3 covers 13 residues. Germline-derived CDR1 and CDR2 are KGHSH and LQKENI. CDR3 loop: CASSPGRDETQYF. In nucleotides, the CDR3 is TGTGCCAGCTCACCCGGGAGGGACGAGACCCAGTACTTC.

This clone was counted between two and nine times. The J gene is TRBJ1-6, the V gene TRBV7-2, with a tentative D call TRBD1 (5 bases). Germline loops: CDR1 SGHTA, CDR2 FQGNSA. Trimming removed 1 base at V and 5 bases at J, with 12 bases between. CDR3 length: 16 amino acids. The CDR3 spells CASSLERGENNSPLHF. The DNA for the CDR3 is TGTGCCAGCAGCTTAGAACGGGGGGAGAATAATTCACCCCTCCACTTT.

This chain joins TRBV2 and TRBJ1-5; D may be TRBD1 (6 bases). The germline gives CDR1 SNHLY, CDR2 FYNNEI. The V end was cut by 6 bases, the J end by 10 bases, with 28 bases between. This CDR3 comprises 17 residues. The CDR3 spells CASSNSRGPEGEGPQHF. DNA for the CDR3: TGTGCCAGCAGCAACAGCAGGGGTCCCGAAGGAGAGGGCCCCCAGCATTTT.

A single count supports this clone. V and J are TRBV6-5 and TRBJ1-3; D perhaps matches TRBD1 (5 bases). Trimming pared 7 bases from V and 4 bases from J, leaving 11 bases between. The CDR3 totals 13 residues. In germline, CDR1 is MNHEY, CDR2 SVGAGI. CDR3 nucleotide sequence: TGTGCCAGCACCCCCAGGGCCGGAAACACCATATATTTT. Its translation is CASTPRAGNTIYF.

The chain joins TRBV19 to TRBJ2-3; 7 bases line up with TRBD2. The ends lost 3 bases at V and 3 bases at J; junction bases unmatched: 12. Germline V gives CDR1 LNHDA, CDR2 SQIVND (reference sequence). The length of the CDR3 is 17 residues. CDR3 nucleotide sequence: TGTGCCAGTAGTATGTACGGGGGGACCTTTAGGACAGATACGCAGTATTTT. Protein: CASSMYGGTFRTDTQYF.

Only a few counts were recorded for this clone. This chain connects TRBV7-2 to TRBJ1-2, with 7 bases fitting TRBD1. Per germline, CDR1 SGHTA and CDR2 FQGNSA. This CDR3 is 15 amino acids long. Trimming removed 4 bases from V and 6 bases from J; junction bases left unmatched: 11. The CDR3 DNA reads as TGTGCCAGCAGCTCCGACAGGGATAGAAGGGATGGCTACACCTTC. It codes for CASSSDRDRRDGYTF.

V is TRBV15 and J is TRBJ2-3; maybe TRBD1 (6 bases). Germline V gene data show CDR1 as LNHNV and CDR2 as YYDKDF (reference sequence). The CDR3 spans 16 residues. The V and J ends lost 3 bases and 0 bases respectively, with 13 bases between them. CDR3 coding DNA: TGTGCCACCAGCAGCGGGACATCCTATAGCACAGATACGCAGTATTTT. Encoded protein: CATSSGTSYSTDTQYF. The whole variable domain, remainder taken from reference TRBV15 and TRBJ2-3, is DAMVIQNPRYQVTQFGKPVTLSCSQTLNHNVMYWYQQKSSQAPKLLFHYYDKDFNNEADTPDNFQSRRPNTSFCFLDIRSPGLGDTAMYLCATSSGTSYSTDTQYFGPGTRLTVL.

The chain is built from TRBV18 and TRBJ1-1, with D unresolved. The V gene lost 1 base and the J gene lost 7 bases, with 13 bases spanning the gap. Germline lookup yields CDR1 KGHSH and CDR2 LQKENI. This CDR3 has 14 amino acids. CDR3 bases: TGTGCCAGCTCACCACGCGTAAACGGGGTTGAAGCTTTCTTT. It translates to CASSPRVNGVEAFF. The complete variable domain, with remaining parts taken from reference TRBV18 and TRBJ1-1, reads NAGVMQNPRHLVRRRGQEARLRCSPMKGHSHVYWYRQLPEEGLKFMVYLQKENIIDESGMPKERFSAEFPKEGPSILRIQQVVRGDSAAYFCASSPRVNGVEAFFGQGTRLTVV.

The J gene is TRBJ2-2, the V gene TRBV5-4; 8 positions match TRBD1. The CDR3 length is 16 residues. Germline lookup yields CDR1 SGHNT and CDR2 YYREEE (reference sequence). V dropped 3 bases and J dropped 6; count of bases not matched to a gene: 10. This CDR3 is CASSSLQGGPAGELFF. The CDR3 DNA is TGTGCCAGCAGCTCCCTACAGGGGGGCCCTGCCGGGGAGCTGTTTTTT.

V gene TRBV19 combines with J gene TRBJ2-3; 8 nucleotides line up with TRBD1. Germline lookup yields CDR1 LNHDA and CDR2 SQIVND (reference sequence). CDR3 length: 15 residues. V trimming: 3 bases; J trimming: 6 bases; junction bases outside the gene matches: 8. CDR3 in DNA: TGTGCCAGTAGTATCCCGGACAGGGCTGGCGATACGCAGTATTTT. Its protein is CASSIPDRAGDTQYF.

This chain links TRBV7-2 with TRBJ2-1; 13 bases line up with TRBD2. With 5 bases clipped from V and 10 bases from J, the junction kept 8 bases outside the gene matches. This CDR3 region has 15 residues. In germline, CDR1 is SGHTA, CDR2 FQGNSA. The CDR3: CASSATSGGAGEQFF. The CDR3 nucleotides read TGTGCCAGCAGCGCCACTAGCGGGGGGGCGGGAGAGCAGTTCTTC.

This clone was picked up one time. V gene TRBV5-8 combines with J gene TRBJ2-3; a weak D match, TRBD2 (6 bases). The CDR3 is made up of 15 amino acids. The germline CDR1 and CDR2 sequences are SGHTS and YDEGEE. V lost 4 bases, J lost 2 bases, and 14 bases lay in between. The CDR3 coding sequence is TGTGCCAGCAGCCCTTACTGGGGGGACACAGATACGCAGTATTTT. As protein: CASSPYWGDTDTQYF.

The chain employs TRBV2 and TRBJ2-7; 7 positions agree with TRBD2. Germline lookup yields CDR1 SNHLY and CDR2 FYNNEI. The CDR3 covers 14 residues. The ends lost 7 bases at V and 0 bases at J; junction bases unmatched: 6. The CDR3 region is CASKISGASYEQYF. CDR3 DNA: TGTGCCAGCAAAATAAGCGGGGCCTCCTACGAGCAGTACTTC.

CDR3 in amino acids: CATSPGQIMGQPQHF. The DNA for the CDR3 is TGTGCCACCAGCCCGGGACAGATCATGGGTCAGCCCCAGCATTTT. The chain combines TRBV24-1 with TRBJ1-5, with 7 nucleotides matching TRBD1. Germline V lookup: CDR1 KGHDR, CDR2 SFDVKD. V lost 7 bases to trimming and J lost 6 bases; unmatched junction nucleotides: 11. The CDR3 contains 15 residues.

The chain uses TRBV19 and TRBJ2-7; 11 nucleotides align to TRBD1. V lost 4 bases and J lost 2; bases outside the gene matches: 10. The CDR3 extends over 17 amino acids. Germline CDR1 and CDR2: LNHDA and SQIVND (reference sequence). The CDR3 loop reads CASSKLPGQGVTYEQYF. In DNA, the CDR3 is TGTGCCAGTAGTAAACTTCCGGGACAGGGGGTCACCTACGAGCAGTACTTC.

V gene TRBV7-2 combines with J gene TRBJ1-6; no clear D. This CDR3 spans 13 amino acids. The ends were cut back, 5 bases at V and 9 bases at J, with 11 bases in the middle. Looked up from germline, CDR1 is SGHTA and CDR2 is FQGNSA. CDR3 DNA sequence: TGTGCCAGCAGCCCCGGACTGAGTTCACCCCTCCACTTT. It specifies CASSPGLSSPLHF.

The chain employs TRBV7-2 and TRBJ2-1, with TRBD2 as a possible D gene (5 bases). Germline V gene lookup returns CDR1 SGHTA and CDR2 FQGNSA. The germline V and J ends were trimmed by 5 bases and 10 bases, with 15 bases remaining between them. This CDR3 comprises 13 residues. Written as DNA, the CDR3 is TGTGCCAGCAGCCCTAGCATAGGATGGGAGCAGTTCTTC. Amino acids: CASSPSIGWEQFF.

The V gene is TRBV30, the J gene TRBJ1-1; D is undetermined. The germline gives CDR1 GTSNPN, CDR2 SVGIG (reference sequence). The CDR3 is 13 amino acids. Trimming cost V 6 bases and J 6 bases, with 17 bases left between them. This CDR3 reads CACGPAGIPEAFF. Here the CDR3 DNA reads TGTGCCTGCGGGCCAGCGGGAATCCCTGAAGCTTTCTTT.

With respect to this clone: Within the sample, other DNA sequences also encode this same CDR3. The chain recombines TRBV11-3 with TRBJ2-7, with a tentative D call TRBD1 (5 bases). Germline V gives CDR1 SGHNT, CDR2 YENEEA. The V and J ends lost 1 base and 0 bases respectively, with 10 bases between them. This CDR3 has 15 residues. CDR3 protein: CASSLGVQGSYEQYF. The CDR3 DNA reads TGTGCCAGCAGCTTAGGAGTCCAGGGCTCCTACGAGCAGTACTTC.

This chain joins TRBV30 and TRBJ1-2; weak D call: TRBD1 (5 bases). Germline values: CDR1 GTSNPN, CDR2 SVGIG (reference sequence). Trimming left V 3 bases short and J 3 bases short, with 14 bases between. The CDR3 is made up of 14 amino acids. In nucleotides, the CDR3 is TGTGCCTGGAGCACCCCGGGGGGGTACTATGGCTACACCTTC. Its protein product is CAWSTPGGYYGYTF.

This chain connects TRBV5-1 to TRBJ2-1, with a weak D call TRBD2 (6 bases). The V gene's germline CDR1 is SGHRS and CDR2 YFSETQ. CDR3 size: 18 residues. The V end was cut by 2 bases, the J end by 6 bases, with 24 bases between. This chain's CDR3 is CASSFSGEVYLRSNEQFF. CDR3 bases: TGCGCCAGCAGCTTTTCGGGGGAGGTTTACTTACGATCCAATGAGCAGTTCTTC. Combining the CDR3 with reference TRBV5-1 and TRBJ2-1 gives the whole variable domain KAGVTQTPRYLIKTRGQQVTLSCSPISGHRSVSWYQQTPGQGLQFLFEYFSETQRNKGNFPGRFSGRQFSNSRSEMNVSTLELGDSALYLCASSFSGEVYLRSNEQFFGPGTRLTVL.

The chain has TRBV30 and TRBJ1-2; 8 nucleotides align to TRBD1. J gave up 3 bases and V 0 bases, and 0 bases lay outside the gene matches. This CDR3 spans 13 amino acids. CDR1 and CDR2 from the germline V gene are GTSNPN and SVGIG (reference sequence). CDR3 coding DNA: TGTGCCTGGAGTGTACAGGGGGACTATGGCTACACCTTC. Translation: CAWSVQGDYGYTF.

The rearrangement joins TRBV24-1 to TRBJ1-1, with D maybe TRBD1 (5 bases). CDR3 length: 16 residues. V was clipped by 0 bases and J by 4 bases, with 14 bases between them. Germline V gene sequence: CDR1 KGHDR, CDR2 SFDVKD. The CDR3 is CATSDLSGGWSTEAFF. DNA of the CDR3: TGTGCCACCAGTGATTTGTCGGGGGGTTGGTCCACTGAAGCTTTCTTT.